This TCR beta chain is drawn from a study of shared T cell receptors in the human thymus. Method: immunoSEQ multiplex PCR; TCRdb's copy keeps in-frame clones and lacks some. The table lists 700,000 or so clones, approximately 85% of them singletons. The data also belong to a second study, concerning human thymus T cells. That study adds: It was from resections taken during corrective heart surgery that the thymus tissue came. Thymic and blood repertoires seemed to show skewed V and J gene use. Thymic repertoires from unrelated individuals overlapped highly, related research reported.

The receptor comes from a girl in the first two years of life with a congenital heart defect. The specimen sequenced was thymocytes.

The CDR3 DNA sequence: TGTGCCAGCTCCGAGGGAGGGTATATTGGGCAGCCCCAGCATTTT. Its protein product is CASSEGGYIGQPQHF. The chain couples TRBV2 to TRBJ1-5; D uncertain. V lost 8 bases and J lost 7, with 21 bases in between. The CDR3 is 15 residues long. CDR1 SNHLY and CDR2 FYNNEI come from the germline V gene. The variable domain in full, with the rest retrieved from reference TRBV2 and TRBJ1-5, is EPEVTQTPSHQVTQMGQEVILRCVPISNHLYFYWYRQILGQKVEFLVSFYNNEISEKSEIFDDQFSVERPDGSNFTLKIRSTKLEDSAMYFCASSEGGYIGQPQHFGDGTRLSIL.